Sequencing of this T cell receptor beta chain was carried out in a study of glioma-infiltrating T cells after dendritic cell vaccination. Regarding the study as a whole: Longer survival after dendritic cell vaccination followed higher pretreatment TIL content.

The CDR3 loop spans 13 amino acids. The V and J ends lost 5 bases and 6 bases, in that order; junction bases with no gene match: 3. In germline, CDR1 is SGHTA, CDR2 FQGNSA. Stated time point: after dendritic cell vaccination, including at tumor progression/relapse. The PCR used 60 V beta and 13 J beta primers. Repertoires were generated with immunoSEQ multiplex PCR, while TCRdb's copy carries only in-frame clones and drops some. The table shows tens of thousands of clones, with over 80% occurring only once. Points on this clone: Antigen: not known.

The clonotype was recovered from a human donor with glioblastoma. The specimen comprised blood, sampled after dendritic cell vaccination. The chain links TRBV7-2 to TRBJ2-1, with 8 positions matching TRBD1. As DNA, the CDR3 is TGTGCCAGCAGCACGGACAGGGCCAATGAGCAGTTCTTC. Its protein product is CASSTDRANEQFF.